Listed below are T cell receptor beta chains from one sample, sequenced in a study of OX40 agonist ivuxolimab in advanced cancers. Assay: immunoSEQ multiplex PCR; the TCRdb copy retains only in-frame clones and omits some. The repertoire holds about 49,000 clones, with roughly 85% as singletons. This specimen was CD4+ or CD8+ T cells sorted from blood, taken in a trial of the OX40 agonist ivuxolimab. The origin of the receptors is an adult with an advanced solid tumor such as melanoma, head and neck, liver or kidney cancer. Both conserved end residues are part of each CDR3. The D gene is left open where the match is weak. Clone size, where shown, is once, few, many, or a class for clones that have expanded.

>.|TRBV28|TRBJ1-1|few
CASSFGGITEAFF
TGTGCCAGCAGTTTTGGGGGTATCACTGAAGCTTTCTTT
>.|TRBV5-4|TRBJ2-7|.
CASSLALLADEQYF
TGTGCCAGCAGCTTAGCCCTTCTAGCAGACGAGCAGTACTTC
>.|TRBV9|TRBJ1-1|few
CASSSGALNTEAFF
TGTGCCAGCAGTTCTGGGGCCTTAAACACTGAAGCTTTCTTT
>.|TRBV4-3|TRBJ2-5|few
CASSQEIRGQETQYF
TGCGCCAGCAGCCAAGAAATACGAGGGCAAGAGACCCAGTACTTC
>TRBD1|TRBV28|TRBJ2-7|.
CASKRTGTYEQYF
TGTGCCAGCAAGCGGACAGGGACCTACGAGCAGTACTTC
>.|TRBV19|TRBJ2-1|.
CASSIGFNEQFF
TGTGCCAGTAGTATTGGTTTCAATGAGCAGTTCTTC
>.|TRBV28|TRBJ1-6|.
CASSLGHPDAYNSPLHF
TGTGCCAGCAGCCTGGGACACCCGGACGCCTATAATTCACCCCTCCACTTT
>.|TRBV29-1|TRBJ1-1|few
CSATQGIRAEAFF
TGCAGCGCAACCCAGGGCATCAGGGCTGAAGCTTTCTTT
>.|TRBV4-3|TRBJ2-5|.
CASSQGVGEETQYF
TGCGCCAGCAGCCAAGGGGTAGGGGAAGAGACCCAGTACTTC
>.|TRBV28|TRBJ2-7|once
CASSLEGREQYF
TGTGCCAGCAGCTTAGAAGGGAGGGAGCAGTACTTC
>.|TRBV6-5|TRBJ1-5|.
CASSYRSNQPQHF
TGTGCCAGCAGTTACCGTAGCAATCAGCCCCAGCATTTT
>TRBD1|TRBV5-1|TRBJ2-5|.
CASSLDRGPEETQYF
TGCGCCAGCAGCTTGGACAGGGGGCCGGAAGAGACCCAGTACTTC
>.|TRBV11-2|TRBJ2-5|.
CASSWPHGAGAVQETQYF
TGTGCCAGCAGCTGGCCCCATGGGGCGGGGGCGGTGCAAGAGACCCAGTACTTC
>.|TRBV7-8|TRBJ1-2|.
CASSRVTRKTYGYTF
TGTGCCAGCAGCCGTGTTACCCGAAAGACCTATGGCTACACCTTC
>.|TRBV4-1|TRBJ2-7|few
CASRSANSYEQYF
TGCGCCAGCAGGTCGGCTAACTCCTACGAGCAGTACTTC
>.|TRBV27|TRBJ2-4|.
CASSLSVYGLAKNIQYF
TGTGCCAGCAGTTTATCGGTCTACGGATTAGCCAAAAACATTCAGTACTTC
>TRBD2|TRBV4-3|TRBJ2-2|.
CASSQAWQGGTGELFF
TGCGCCAGCAGCCAAGCCTGGCAGGGAGGGACCGGGGAGCTGTTTTTT
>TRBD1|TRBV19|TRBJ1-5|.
CASSIVGTGFLNQPQHF
TGTGCCAGTAGTATAGTGGGGACAGGATTCCTTAATCAGCCCCAGCATTTT
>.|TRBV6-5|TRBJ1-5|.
CASRMVENQPQHF
TGTGCCAGCAGGATGGTTGAAAATCAGCCCCAGCATTTT
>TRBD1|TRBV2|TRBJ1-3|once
CARNRDRSGNTIYF
TGTGCCAGAAATCGGGACAGGTCTGGAAACACCATATATTTT
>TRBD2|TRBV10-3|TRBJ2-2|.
CAISEGLASPSTGELFF
TGTGCCATCAGTGAGGGACTAGCGTCCCCGAGCACCGGGGAGCTGTTTTTT
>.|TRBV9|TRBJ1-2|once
CASSRGGLYGYTF
TGTGCCAGCAGCAGGGGGGGCCTTTATGGCTACACCTTC
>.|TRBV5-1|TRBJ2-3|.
CASSLEADTQYF
TGCGCCAGCAGCTTGGAGGCAGATACGCAGTATTTT
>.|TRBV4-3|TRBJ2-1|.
CASSQGWGSYNEQFF
TGCGCCAGCAGCCAAGGTTGGGGATCCTACAATGAGCAGTTCTTC
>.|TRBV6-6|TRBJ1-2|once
CASSYGVGYGYTF
TGTGCCAGCAGTTACGGGGTTGGGTATGGCTACACCTTC
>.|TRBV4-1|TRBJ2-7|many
CASSQGRASYEQYF
TGCGCCAGCAGCCAGGGGCGCGCGTCCTACGAGCAGTACTTC
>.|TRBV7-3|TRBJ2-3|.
CASSPVLGGGDTQYF
TGTGCCAGCAGTCCCGTTCTCGGGGGAGGAGATACGCAGTATTTT
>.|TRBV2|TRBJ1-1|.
CAPHKGGGTEAFF
TGTGCCCCACACAAAGGGGGGGGGACTGAAGCTTTCTTT
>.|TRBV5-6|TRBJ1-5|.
CASSPGWGPNQPQHF
TGTGCCAGCAGCCCGGGATGGGGGCCCAATCAGCCCCAGCATTTT
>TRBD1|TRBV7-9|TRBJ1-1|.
CASSTGQGEAFF
TGTGCCAGCAGCACCGGACAGGGTGAAGCTTTCTTT
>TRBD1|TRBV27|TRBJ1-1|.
CASGRGTEAFF
TGTGCCAGCGGCAGGGGGACTGAAGCTTTCTTT
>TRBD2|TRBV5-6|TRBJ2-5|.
CASSLTRLAGAQETQYF
TGTGCCAGCAGCTTGACCCGACTAGCGGGGGCTCAAGAGACCCAGTACTTC
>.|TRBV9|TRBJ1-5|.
CASSAWDNINQPQHF
TGTGCCAGCAGCGCCTGGGACAATATCAATCAGCCCCAGCATTTT
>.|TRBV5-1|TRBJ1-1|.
CASSLGEGNTEAFF
TGCGCCAGCAGCTTGGGCGAGGGGAACACTGAAGCTTTCTTT
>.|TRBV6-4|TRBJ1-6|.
CASSESAGNSPLHF
TGTGCCAGCAGTGAATCGGCAGGCAATTCACCCCTCCACTTT
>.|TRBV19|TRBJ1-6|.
CASGGRSSYNSPLHF
TGTGCCAGTGGGGGACGTAGCTCCTATAATTCACCCCTCCACTTT
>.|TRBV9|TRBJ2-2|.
CASSVGGMTGELFF
TGTGCCAGCAGCGTAGGGGGGATGACCGGGGAGCTGTTTTTT
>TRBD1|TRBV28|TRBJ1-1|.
CASSLQIQGAGEAFF
TGTGCCAGCAGTTTACAGATACAGGGGGCTGGTGAAGCTTTCTTT
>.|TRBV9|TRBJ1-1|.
CASSPSGNLNTEAFF
TGTGCCAGCAGCCCCTCAGGAAATTTGAACACTGAAGCTTTCTTT
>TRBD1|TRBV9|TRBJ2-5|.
CASGETGGETQYF
TGTGCCAGCGGGGAGACAGGGGGCGAGACCCAGTACTTC
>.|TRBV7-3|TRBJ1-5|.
CASSLGRRGDNQPQHF
TGTGCCAGCAGCTTAGGTAGGCGAGGGGACAATCAGCCCCAGCATTTT
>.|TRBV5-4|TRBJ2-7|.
CASSTLLEQYF
TGTGCCAGCAGCACCCTCCTCGAGCAGTACTTC